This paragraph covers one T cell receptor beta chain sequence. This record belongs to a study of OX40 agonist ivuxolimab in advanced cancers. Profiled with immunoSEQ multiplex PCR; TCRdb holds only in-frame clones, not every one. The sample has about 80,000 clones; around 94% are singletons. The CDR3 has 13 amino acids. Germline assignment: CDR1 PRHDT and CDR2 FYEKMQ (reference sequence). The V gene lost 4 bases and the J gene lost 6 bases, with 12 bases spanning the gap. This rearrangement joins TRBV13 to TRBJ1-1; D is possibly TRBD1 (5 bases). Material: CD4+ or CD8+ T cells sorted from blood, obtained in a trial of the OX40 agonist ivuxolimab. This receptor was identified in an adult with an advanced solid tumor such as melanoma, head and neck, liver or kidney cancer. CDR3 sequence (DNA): TGTGCCAGCAGCTCGGACAACGAACCTGAAGCTTTCTTT. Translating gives CASSSDNEPEAFF.